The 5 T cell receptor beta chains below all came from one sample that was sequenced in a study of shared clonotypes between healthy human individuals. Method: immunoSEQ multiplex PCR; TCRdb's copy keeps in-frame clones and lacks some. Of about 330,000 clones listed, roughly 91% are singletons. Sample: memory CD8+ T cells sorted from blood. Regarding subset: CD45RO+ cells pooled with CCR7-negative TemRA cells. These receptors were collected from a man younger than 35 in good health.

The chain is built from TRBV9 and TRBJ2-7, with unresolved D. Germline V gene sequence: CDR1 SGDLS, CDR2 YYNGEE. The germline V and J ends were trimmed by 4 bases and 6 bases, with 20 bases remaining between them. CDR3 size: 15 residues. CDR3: CASSPTTEPSSEQYF. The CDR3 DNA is TGTGCCAGCAGCCCAACAACCGAGCCCTCTTCCGAGCAGTACTTC.

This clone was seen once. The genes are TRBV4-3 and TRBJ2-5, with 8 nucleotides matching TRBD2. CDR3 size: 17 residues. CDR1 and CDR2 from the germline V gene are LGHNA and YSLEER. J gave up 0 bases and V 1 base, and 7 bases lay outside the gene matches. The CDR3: CASSQGPGLENQETQYF. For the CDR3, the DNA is TGCGCCAGCAGCCAAGGACCGGGACTAGAGAACCAAGAGACCCAGTACTTC.

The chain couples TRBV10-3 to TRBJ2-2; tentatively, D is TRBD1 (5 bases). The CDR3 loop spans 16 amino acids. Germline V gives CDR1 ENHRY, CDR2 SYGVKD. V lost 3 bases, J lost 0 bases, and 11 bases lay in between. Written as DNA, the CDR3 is TGTGCCATCAGTGATTCTCAGGGTTCGAACACCGGGGAGCTGTTTTTT. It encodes CAISDSQGSNTGELFF.

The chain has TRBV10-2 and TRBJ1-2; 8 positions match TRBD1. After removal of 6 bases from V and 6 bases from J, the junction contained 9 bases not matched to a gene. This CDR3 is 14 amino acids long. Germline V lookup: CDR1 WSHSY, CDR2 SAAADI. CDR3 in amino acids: CASSSLDRVDGYTF. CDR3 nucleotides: TGCGCCAGCAGCTCTTTGGACAGGGTGGATGGCTACACCTTC.

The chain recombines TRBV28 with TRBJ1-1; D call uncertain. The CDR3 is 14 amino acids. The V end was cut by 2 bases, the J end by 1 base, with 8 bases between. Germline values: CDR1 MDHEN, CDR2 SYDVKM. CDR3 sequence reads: CASSLGFQNTEAFF. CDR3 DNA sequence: TGTGCCAGCAGTTTAGGCTTTCAGAACACTGAAGCTTTCTTT.